This TCR beta chain was obtained from a study of regulatory T cells in long-lasting Graves disease. Study-wide background: Over 5 years of antithyroid drugs plus positive TSH receptor antibodies defined persistent Graves' disease.

The TCR beta library used iRepertoire HTBI primers with Arm-PCR amplification of CDR3. TCRdb ran MiXCR on the multiplex PCR reads and lists one entry per CDR3 protein. Here the sample spans more than 650,000 distinct CDR3 sequences, 25% to 30% being singletons. This clonotype was found many times. Antigen: not known. Time point meaning: persistent/refractory GD, antithyroid drugs over 5 years with positive TRAb. The authors made the TCR library using RNA they extracted from PBMCs. The peripheral blood volume drawn was 8 to 9.5 milliliters, and it was collected into EDTA tubes. CDR3 size: 13 residues. The germline V and J ends were trimmed by 3 bases and 8 bases, with 13 bases remaining between them. Per germline, CDR1 MNHNS and CDR2 SASEGT. Study-wide points: Exclusively peripheral blood, rather than thyroid tissue, was studied.

Sequences were derived from peripheral blood mononuclear cells (PBMCs), sampled when the disease was refractory, from a patient treated with antithyroid drugs. The receptor's source is a female donor with Graves disease. This chain links TRBV6-1 with TRBJ1-2; D may be TRBD1 (5 bases). The CDR3 protein is CASSDWGTDGYTF. Written as DNA, the CDR3 is TGTGCCAGCAGTGATTGGGGGACCGACGGCTACACCTTC.